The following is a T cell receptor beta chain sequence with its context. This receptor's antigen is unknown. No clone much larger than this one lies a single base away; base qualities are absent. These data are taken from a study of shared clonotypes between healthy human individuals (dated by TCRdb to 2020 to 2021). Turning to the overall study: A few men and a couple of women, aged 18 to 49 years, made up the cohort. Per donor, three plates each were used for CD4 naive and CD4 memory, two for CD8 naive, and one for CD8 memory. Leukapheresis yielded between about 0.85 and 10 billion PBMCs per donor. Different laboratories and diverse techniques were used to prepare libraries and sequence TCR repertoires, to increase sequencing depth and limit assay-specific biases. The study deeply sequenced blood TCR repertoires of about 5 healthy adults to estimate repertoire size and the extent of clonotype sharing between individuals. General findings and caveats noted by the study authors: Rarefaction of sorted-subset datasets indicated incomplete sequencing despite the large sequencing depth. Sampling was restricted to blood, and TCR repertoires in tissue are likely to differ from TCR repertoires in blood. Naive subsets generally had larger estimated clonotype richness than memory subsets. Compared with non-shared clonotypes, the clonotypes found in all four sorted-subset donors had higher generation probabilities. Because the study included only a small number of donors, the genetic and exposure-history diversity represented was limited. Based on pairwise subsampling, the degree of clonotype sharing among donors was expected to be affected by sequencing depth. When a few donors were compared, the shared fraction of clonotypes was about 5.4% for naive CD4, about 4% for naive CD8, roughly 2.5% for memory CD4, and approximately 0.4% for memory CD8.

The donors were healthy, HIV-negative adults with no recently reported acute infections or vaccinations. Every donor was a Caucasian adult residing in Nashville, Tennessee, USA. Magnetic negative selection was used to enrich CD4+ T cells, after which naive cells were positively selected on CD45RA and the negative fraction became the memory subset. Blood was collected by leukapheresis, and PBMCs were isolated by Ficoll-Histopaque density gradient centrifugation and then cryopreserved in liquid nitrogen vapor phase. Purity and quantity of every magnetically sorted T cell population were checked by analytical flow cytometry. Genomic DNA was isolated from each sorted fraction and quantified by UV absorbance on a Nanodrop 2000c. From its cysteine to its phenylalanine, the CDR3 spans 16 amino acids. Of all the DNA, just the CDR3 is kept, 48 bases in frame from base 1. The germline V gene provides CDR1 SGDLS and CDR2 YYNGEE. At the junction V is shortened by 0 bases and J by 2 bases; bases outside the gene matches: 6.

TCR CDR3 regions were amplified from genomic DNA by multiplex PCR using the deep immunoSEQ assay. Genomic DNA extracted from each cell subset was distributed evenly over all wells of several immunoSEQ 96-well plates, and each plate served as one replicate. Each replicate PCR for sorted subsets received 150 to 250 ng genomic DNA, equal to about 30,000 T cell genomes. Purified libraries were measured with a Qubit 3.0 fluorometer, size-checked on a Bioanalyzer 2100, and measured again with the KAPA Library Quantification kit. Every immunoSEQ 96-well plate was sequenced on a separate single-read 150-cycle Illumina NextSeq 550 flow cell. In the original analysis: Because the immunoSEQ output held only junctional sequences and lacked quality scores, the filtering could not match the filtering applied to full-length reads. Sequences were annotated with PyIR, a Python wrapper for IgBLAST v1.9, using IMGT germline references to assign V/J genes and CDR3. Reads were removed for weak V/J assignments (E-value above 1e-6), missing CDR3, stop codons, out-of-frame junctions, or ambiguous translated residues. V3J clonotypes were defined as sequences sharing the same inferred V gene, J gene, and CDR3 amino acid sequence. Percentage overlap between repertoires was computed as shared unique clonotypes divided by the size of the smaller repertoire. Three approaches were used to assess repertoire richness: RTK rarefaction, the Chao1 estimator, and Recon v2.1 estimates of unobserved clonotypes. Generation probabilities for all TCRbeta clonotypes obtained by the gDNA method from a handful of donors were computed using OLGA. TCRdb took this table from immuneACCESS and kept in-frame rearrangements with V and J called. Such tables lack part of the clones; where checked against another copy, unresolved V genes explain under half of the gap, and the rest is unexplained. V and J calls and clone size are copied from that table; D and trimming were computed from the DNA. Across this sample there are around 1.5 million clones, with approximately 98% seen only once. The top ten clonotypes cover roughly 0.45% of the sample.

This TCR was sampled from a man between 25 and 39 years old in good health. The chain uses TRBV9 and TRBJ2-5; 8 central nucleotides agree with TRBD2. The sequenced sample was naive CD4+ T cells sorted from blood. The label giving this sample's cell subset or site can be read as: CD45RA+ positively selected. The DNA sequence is TGTGCCAGCAGCGTAGGTTCGGGAGGGACTCAAGAGACCCAGTACTTC. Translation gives CASSVGSGGTQETQYF.